This T cell receptor beta chain was sequenced during a study of T cells in Graves' hyperthyroidism and ophthalmopathy. Study findings and constraints: Separation of ophthalmopathy from stable hyperthyroidism was achieved by a 13 V-J model.

Regions amplified from RNA transcripts were the TCR beta CDR3 regions. Initially, a first-round RT-PCR of the TCR CDR3 employed the HTBI primer set. TCRdb used MiXCR to reprocess the multiplex PCR reads, holding one entry per CDR3 protein. The table records some 300,000 distinct CDR3 sequences, 15% to 20% of them present only once. As to this clonotype: No antigen is known for it.

Trimming pared 5 bases from V and 8 bases from J, leaving 14 bases between. The germline gives CDR1 LNHNV, CDR2 YYDKDF (reference sequence). This CDR3 has 13 residues. The clonotype comes from a man aged 50-59 years with Graves' ophthalmopathy. The sample was blood. The chain recombines TRBV15 with TRBJ2-3; possible D gene TRBD1, 5 bases. The DNA of the CDR3 is TGTGCCACCAGCGCCCGGACACAGGTTACGCAGTATTTT. Translation: CATSARTQVTQYF.